The sequence of this T cell receptor beta chain was determined in a study of T cells in Graves' hyperthyroidism and ophthalmopathy. The overall study: Peripheral blood samples were taken at initial diagnosis, prior to any treatment. Study outcomes and limitations: Separation of ophthalmopathy from stable hyperthyroidism was achieved by a 13 V-J model.

This clonotype was detected only a few times. The antigen is not known. The CDR3 extends over 14 amino acids. The V gene end was trimmed by 8 bases and the J gene end by 7 bases; junction bases not matched to a gene: 8. CDR1 MNHEY and CDR2 SVGEGT come from the germline V gene. Researchers amplified the TCR beta CDR3 regions from RNA transcripts. The HTBI primer set was used in a first-round RT-PCR of the TCR CDR3. From the multiplex PCR reads, TCRdb called clonotypes with MiXCR, one entry per CDR3 protein. The sample lists hundreds of thousands of distinct CDR3 sequences, about 14% seen once, with under 15% in the top ten. Clinicians diagnosed patients from clinical symptoms, serum thyroxine and TRAb, thyroid ultrasound and orbital computed tomography.

The receptor was derived from a woman between 45 and 60 years old with Graves' ophthalmopathy. Material: blood. V usage is TRBV6-2 or TRBV6-3 and J usage is TRBJ2-1; the match to TRBD2 covers 10 bases. The CDR3 DNA sequence: TGTGCCAGCCGATCATTAGCGGGAGGAAATGAGCAGTTCTTC. Its protein is CASRSLAGGNEQFF.